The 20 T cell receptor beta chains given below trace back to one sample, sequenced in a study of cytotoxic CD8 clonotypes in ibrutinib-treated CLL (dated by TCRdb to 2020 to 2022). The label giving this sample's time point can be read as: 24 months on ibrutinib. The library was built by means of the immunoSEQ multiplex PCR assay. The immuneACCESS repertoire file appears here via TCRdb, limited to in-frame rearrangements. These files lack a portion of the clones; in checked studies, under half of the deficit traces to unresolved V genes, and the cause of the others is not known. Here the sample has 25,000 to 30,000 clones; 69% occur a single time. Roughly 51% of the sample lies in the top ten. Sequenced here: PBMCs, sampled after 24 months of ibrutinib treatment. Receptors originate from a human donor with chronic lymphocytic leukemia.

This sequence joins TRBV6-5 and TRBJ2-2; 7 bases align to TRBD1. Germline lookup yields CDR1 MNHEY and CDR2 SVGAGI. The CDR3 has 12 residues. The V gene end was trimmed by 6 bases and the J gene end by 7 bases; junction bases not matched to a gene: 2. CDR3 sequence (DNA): TGTGCCAGCAGCTACAGGGGCGGGGAGCTGTTTTTT. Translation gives CASSYRGGELFF.

CDR3 in amino acids: CASSLIAGASTQYF. The DNA of the CDR3 is TGTGCCAGCAGCTTAATAGCGGGGGCATCGACCCAGTACTTC. The V gene is TRBV7-9, the J gene TRBJ2-5; TRBD2 agrees at 9 bases. CDR1 is SEHNR and CDR2 is FQNEAQ in the germline V gene (reference sequence). This CDR3 is built from 14 residues. Trimming took 2 bases from V and 7 from J; bases not matched to a gene: 5.

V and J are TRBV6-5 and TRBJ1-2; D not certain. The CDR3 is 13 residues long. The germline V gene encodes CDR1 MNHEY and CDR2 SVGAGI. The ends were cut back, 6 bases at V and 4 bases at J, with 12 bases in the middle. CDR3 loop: CASRPAAGYGYTF. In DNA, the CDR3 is TGTGCCAGCAGGCCCGCCGCTGGCTATGGCTACACCTTC.

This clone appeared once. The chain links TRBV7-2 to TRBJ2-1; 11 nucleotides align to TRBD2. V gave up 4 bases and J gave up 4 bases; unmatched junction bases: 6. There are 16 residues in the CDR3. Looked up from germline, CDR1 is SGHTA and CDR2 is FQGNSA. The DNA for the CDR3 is TGTGCCAGCAGCTCGGGGGGACTAGCGGATTACAATGAGCAGTTCTTC. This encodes CASSSGGLADYNEQFF.

The CDR3 loop is CASSGRGAGNTIYF. The DNA of the CDR3 is TGTGCCAGCAGCGGCAGGGGGGCTGGAAACACCATATATTTT. The chain joins TRBV9 to TRBJ1-3; 7 nucleotides agree with TRBD1. This CDR3 spans 14 amino acids. CDR1 and CDR2 (germline): SGDLS, YYNGEE. Trimming at V came to 3 bases and at J to 2 bases, leaving 2 bases not matched to a gene.

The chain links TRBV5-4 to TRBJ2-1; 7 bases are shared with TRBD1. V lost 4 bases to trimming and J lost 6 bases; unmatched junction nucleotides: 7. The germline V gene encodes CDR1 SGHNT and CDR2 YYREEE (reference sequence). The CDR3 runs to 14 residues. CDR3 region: CASSPRQGSNEQFF. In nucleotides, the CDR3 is TGTGCCAGCAGCCCACGACAGGGAAGCAATGAGCAGTTCTTC.

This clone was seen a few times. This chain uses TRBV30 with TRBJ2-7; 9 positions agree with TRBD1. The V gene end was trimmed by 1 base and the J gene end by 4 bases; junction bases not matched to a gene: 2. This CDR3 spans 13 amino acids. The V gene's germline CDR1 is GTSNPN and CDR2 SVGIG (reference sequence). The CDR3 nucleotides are TGTGCCTGGAGTGGCGGACAGGGGTACGAGCAGTACTTC. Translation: CAWSGGQGYEQYF.

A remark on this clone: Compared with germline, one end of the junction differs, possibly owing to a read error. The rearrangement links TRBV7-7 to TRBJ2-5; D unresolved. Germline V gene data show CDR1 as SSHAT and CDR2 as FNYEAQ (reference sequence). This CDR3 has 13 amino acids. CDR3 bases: TGTGCTAGCAGCGTACTCCGACAAGAGACCCAGTACTTC. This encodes CASSVLRQETQYF.

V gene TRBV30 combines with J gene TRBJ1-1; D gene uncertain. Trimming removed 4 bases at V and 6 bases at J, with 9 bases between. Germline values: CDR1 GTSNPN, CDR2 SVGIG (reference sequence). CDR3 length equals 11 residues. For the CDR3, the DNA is TGTGCCTGGAAAAAGGGTGCTGAAGCTTTCTTT. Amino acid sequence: CAWKKGAEAFF.

The CDR3 coding sequence is TGTGCCAGTAGTCCAATCGGGACAGACTTCACCGGGGAGCTGTTTTTT. Translated, it gives CASSPIGTDFTGELFF. This chain joins TRBV19 and TRBJ2-2, with 7 bases matching TRBD1. CDR1 is LNHDA and CDR2 is SQIVND in the germline V gene (reference sequence). The V segment lost 5 bases and the J segment 4 bases; nucleotides outside the gene matches: 10. This CDR3 contains 16 residues.

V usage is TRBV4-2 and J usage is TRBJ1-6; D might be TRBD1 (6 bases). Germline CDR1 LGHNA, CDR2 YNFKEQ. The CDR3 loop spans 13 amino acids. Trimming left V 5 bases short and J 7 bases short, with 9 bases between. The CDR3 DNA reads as TGTGCCAGCAGCAAGGGGGGGAATTCACCCCTCCACTTT. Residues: CASSKGGNSPLHF.

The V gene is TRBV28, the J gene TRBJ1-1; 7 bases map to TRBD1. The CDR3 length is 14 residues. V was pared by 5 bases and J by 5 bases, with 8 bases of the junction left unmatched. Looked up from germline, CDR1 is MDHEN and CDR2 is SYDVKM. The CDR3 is CASSTLQGWTEAFF. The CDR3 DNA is TGTGCCAGCAGTACCTTACAGGGGTGGACTGAAGCTTTCTTT.

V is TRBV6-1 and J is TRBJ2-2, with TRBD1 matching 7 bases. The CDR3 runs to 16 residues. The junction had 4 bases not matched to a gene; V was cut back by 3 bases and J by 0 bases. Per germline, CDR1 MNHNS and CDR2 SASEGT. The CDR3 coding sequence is TGTGCCAGCAGTGACACCGGGACAGCGAACACCGGGGAGCTGTTTTTT. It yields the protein CASSDTGTANTGELFF.

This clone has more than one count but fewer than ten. The DNA of the CDR3 is TGTGCCAGCAGCGTAGGGGGGGACTATGGCTACACCTTC. It yields the protein CASSVGGDYGYTF. V gene TRBV9 combines with J gene TRBJ1-2; a weak D match, TRBD1 (5 bases). Trimming took off 0 bases at V and 3 bases at J, with 6 bases between the two ends. The CDR3 loop spans 13 amino acids. The germline CDR1 and CDR2 sequences are SGDLS and YYNGEE. Drawing the rest from reference TRBV9 and TRBJ1-2, the complete variable domain is DSGVTQTPKHLITATGQRVTLRCSPRSGDLSVYWYQQSLDQGLQFLIQYYNGEERAKGNILERFSAQQFPDLHSELNLSSLELGDSALYFCASSVGGDYGYTFGSGTRLTVV.

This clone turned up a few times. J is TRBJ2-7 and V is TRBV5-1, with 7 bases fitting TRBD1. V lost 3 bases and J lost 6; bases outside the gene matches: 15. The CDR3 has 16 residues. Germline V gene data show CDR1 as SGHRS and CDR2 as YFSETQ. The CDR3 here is CASSWTGRPTVGEQYF. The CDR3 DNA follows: TGCGCCAGCAGCTGGACAGGTCGCCCCACCGTCGGCGAGCAGTACTTC.

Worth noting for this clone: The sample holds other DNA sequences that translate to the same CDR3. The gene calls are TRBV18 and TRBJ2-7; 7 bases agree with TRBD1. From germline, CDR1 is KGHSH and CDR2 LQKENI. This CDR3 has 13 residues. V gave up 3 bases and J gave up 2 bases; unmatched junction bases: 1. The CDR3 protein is CASSPGQTYEQYF. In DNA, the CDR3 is TGTGCCAGCTCACCGGGACAGACCTACGAGCAGTACTTC.

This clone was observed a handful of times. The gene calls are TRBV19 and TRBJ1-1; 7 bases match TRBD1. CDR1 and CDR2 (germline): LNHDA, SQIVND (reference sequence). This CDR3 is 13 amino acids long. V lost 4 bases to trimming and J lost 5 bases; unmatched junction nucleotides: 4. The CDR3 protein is CASSRTGGTEAFF. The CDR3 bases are TGTGCCAGTAGTAGGACAGGAGGAACTGAAGCTTTCTTT.

CDR3 nucleotides: TGTGCCAGCAGTGAAGCCCGGACAGTTCTCACCGGGGAGCTGTTTTTT. Residues: CASSEARTVLTGELFF. The chain combines TRBV25-1 with TRBJ2-2; tentative D call: TRBD1 (6 bases). CDR1 MGHDK and CDR2 SYGVNS come from the germline V gene. V was cut by 2 bases and J by 4 bases, with 14 bases left in between. This CDR3 comprises 16 residues.

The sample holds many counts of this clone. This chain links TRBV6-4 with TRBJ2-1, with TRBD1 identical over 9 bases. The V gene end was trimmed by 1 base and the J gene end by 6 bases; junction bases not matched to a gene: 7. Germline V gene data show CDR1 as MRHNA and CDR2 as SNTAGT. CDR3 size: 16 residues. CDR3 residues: CASSDWALGQGNEQFF. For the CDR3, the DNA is TGTGCCAGCAGTGACTGGGCCCTGGGACAGGGCAATGAGCAGTTCTTC.

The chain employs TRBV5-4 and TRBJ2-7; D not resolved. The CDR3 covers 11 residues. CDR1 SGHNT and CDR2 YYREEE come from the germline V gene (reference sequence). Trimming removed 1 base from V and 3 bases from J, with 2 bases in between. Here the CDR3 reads CASSLNYEQYF. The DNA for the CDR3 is TGTGCCAGCAGCTTGAACTACGAGCAGTACTTC.